This T cell receptor beta chain was identified during a study of pediatric ulcerative colitis. Deletions cut 3 bases from V and 6 bases from J, with 12 bases between. Germline V gene sequence: CDR1 SGHAT, CDR2 FQDESV (reference sequence). The CDR3 totals 14 residues. Assay used: immunoSEQ multiplex PCR; TCRdb lists only in-frame clones, some missing. The table has roughly 49,000 clones, about 79% seen once; the top ten hold 3% to 4.5%. Rectal tissue came from one to two pinch biopsies taken at colonoscopy. This clone has just one count. The sequenced material came from gut tissue. The source of this sequence is a girl under 18 with moderate ulcerative colitis. The V call is TRBV11-1, the J call TRBJ2-1; D possibly corresponds to TRBD2 (5 bases). The CDR3 loop is CASSLVGEGNEQFF. CDR3 nucleotide sequence: TGTGCCAGCAGCTTGGTGGGAGAGGGCAATGAGCAGTTCTTC.